The rows below give T cell receptor beta chains drawn from one sample of a study of cytomegalovirus exposure and HLA in healthy donors. The data were produced by immunoSEQ multiplex PCR, yet TCRdb's version contains in-frame clones alone and is incomplete. Of about 190,000 clones in the sample, roughly 80% are singletons; the top ten hold 3.8%. Sequenced input: PBMCs. The receptors were gathered from a man between 45 and 60 years old in good health and CMV-seronegative. Both conserved end residues are part of each CDR3. D genes are given only for firm matches. Expanded clones get a size class; other rows say once, few or many, or leave the size out.

>-|TRBJ1-5|-|TRBV7-9
TGTGCCAGCAGCCTATCGGGGGGGCAAAATGCAAATCAGCCCCAGCATTTT
CASSLSGGQNANQPQHF
>few|TRBJ2-3|TRBD2|TRBV7-2
TGTGCCAGCAGCCGGGAGGAGACAGATACGCAGTATTTT
CASSREETDTQYF
>-|TRBJ2-6|-|TRBV7-9
TGTGCCAGCAGCTTAGGAGCCGGGAGTGGGGCCAACGTCCTGACTTTC
CASSLGAGSGANVLTF
>-|TRBJ2-3|TRBD2|TRBV7-2
TGTGCCAGCAGCTTAGGCCTGGCGGGGGGAGGGGATACGCAGTATTTT
CASSLGLAGGGDTQYF
>-|TRBJ1-2|-|TRBV9
TGTGCCAGCAGCGCGGGAGGGGACTATGGCTACACCTTC
CASSAGGDYGYTF
>-|TRBJ1-2|-|TRBV19
TGTGCCAGTAGTCCCTTGGGGCTCGCGGCGGGCTACACCTTC
CASSPLGLAAGYTF
>-|TRBJ2-5|TRBD2|TRBV13
TGTGCCAGCAGCCTCCCTAGCGGGGGTCAAGAGACCCAGTACTTC
CASSLPSGGQETQYF
>-|TRBJ2-5|-|TRBV7-2
TGTGCCAGCAGCTTAGCGCGAATGCAAGAGACCCAGTACTTC
CASSLARMQETQYF
>-|TRBJ2-7|TRBD1|TRBV6-1
TGTGCCAGCTCCCGGGGGGACAGGGGAGGCTACGAGCAGTACTTC
CASSRGDRGGYEQYF
>-|TRBJ1-2|-|TRBV6-5
TGTGCCAGCAGTTTGGGAGGGGACGGCTACACCTTC
CASSLGGDGYTF
>-|TRBJ1-2|-|TRBV4-1
TGCGCCAGCAGCCCTATGGAGGGGACTGGCTACACCTTC
CASSPMEGTGYTF
>-|TRBJ1-4|TRBD1|TRBV13
TGTGCCAGCAGCCTCCGGGACAGGGGGAGAGAAAAACTGTTTTTT
CASSLRDRGREKLFF
>few|TRBJ1-1|-|TRBV12-5
TGTGCTAGTGGTATCCGGGGGAACACTGAAGCTTTCTTT
CASGIRGNTEAFF
>-|TRBJ2-3|TRBD2|TRBV5-1
TGCGCCAGCAGTCCTATTAGCGGGGGGTTCACAGATACGCAGTATTTT
CASSPISGGFTDTQYF
>-|TRBJ2-5|TRBD1|TRBV4-2
TGTGCCAGCAGCCAGGGACAGGGGGCCGGAGAGACCCAGTACTTC
CASSQGQGAGETQYF
>-|TRBJ2-1|TRBD1|TRBV7-9
TGTGCCAGCAGCTTGGACAGGGAAGGCGATGAGCAGTTCTTC
CASSLDREGDEQFF
>-|TRBJ2-4|-|TRBV5-4
TGTGCCAGCAGCTCAGGGGAGGGGGCCAAAAACATTCAGTACTTC
CASSSGEGAKNIQYF
>-|TRBJ2-2|-|TRBV11-2
TGTGCCAGCAGTTCCCCCCAGGGTTCCACGTACACCGGGGAGCTGTTTTTT
CASSSPQGSTYTGELFF
>-|TRBJ2-3|-|TRBV9
TGTGCCAGCAGCGTAGGTATCGGTCCGACAGATACGCAGTATTTT
CASSVGIGPTDTQYF
>once|TRBJ1-1|-|TRBV30
TGTGCCTGGACAGACAGGAACACTGAAGCTTTCTTT
CAWTDRNTEAFF
>-|TRBJ1-5|-|TRBV19
TGTGCCAGTAGTATTCCGGGCAATCAGCCCCAGCATTTT
CASSIPGNQPQHF
>-|TRBJ2-2|TRBD1|TRBV4-3
TGCGCCAGCAGCTGGGACAGGGACACCGGGGAGCTGTTTTTT
CASSWDRDTGELFF
>few|TRBJ1-4|-|TRBV4-3
TGCGCCAGCAGCCATCGATGGGCGGCTGCGGGGGAAAAACTGTTTTTT
CASSHRWAAAGEKLFF
>-|TRBJ2-2|TRBD2|TRBV7-2
TGTGCATCTGTGAGAGCGGGGGGGAACACCGGGGAGCTGTTTTTT
CASVRAGGNTGELFF
>few|TRBJ1-1|-|TRBV12-5
TGTGCTAGTGGTTACACGGCGGGGGTTAACACTGAAGCTTTCTTT
CASGYTAGVNTEAFF
>-|TRBJ2-7|TRBD1|TRBV5-1
TGCGCCAGCAGCTTGTACCCGACAGGGGGCAACGAGCAGTACTTC
CASSLYPTGGNEQYF
>-|TRBJ2-1|-|TRBV7-2
TGTGCCAGCAGCTTAGGGACAGACTTCGCCAATGAGCAGTTCTTC
CASSLGTDFANEQFF
>-|TRBJ2-2|TRBD2|TRBV27
TGTGCCAGCAGTTTATCTGCGGGGGGGTACACCGGGGAGCTGTTTTTT
CASSLSAGGYTGELFF
>-|TRBJ2-5|-|TRBV7-9
TGTGCCAGCAGCTTAGTCTTCAGGGGATCTAGGGAGACCCAGTACTTC
CASSLVFRGSRETQYF
>-|TRBJ1-5|-|TRBV9
TGTGCCAGCAGCGTAGGAGGGGACAAATATCAGCCCCAGCATTTT
CASSVGGDKYQPQHF
>-|TRBJ2-1|-|TRBV5-1
TGCGCCAGCAGCTTGGACGGGAACTACCGGCAGTTCTTC
CASSLDGNYRQFF